This T cell receptor (beta chain) was found in a study of blood T cell repertoires in COVID-19. Study-wide context: T cells, B-cell-depleted T cells, or PBMCs supplied cDNA or gDNA.

This clone is a singleton in its sample. V shed 0 bases and J shed 3 bases, with 10 bases lying between them. This CDR3 spans 15 amino acids. Germline CDR1 reads LNHNV; CDR2 reads YYDKDF (reference sequence). Original analysis: The assay estimated nucleated cells by amplifying reference gene primers. Some clones are missing from TCRdb's copy, which holds only in-frame ones; the method was immunoSEQ multiplex PCR. The V and J calls and clone size were taken over from that table, and D and trimming were inferred from the DNA. The sample has roughly 250,000 clones; about 80% are singletons. The clonotype was recovered from a woman aged 80 or older with acute or convalescent COVID-19. The sequenced sample was peripheral blood. V and J are TRBV15 and TRBJ2-3, with a weak D call TRBD2 (5 bases). The CDR3 bases are TGTGCCACCAGCAGAGAGAGGGTGGCGACAGATACGCAGTATTTT. Protein: CATSRERVATDTQYF.